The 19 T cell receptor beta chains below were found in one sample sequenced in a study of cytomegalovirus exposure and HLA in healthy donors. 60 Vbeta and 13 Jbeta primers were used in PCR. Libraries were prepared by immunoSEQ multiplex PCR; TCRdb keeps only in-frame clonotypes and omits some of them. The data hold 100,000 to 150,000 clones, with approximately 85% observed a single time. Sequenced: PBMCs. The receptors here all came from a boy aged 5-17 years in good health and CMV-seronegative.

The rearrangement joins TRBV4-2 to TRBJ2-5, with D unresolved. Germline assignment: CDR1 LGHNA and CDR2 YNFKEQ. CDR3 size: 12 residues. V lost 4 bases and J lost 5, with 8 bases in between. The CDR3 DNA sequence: TGTGCCAGCAGCCGCGGTTTTGAGACCCAGTACTTC. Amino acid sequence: CASSRGFETQYF.

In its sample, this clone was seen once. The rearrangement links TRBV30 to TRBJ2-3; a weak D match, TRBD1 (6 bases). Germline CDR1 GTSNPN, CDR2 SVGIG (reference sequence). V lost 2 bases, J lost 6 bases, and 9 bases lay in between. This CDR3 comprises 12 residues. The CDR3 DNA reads TGTGCCTGGAGTTTGGGGGCGGATACGCAGTATTTT. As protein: CAWSLGADTQYF.

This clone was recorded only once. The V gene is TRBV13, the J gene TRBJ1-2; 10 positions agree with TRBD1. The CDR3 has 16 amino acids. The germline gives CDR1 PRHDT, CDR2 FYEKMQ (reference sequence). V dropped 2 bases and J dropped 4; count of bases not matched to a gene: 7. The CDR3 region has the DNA TGTGCCAGCAGCTTACGGGACAGGGGACAGGGCTATGGCTACACCTTC. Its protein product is CASSLRDRGQGYGYTF. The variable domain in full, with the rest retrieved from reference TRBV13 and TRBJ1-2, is AAGVIQSPRHLIKEKRETATLKCYPIPRHDTVYWYQQGPGQDPQFLISFYEKMQSDKGSIPDRFSAQQFSDYHSELNMSSLELGDSALYFCASSLRDRGQGYGYTFGSGTRLTVV.

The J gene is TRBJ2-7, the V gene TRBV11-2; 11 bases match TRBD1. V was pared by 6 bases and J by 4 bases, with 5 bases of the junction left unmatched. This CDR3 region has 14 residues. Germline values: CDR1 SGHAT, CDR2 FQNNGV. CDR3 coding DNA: TGTGCCAGCAGGCGGACAGGGGGCGAATACGAGCAGTACTTC. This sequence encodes CASRRTGGEYEQYF.

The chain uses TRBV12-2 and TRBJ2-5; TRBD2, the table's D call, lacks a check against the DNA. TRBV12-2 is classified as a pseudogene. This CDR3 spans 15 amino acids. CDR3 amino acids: CASRLGSGRVETQYF. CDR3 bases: TGTGCAAGTCGCTTGGGTAGCGGGAGAGTGGAGACCCAGTACTTC.

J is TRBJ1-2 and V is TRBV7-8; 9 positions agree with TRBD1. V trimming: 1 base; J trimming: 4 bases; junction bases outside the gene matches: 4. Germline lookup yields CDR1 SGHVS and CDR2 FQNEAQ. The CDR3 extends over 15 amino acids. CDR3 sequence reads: CASSLDGTGSYGYTF. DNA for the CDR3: TGTGCCAGCAGCTTAGACGGGACAGGGAGCTATGGCTACACCTTC.

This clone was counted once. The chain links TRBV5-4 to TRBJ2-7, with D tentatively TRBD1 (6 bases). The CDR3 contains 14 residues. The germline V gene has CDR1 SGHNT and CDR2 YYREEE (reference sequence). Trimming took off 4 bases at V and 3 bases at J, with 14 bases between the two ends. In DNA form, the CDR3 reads TGTGCCAGCAGCCCCGCTGGACAGAACTACGAGCAGTACTTC. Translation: CASSPAGQNYEQYF.

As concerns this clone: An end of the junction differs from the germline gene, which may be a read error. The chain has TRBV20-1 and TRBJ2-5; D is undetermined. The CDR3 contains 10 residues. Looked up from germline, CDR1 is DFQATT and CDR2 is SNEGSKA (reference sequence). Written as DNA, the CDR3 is TGCAGTGTTAGACGAGAGACCCAGTACTTC. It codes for CSVRRETQYF.

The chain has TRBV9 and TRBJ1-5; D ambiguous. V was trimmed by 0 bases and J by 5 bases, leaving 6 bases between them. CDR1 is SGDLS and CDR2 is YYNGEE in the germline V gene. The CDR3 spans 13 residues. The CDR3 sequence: CASSVDLYQPQHF. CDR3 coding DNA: TGTGCCAGCAGCGTAGACCTATATCAGCCCCAGCATTTT.

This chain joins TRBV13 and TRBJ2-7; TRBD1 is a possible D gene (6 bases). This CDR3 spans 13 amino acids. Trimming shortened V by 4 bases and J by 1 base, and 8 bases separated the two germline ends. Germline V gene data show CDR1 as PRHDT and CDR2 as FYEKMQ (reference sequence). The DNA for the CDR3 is TGTGCCAGCAGCTCAGGACAGTCCTACGAGCAGTACTTC. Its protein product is CASSSGQSYEQYF.

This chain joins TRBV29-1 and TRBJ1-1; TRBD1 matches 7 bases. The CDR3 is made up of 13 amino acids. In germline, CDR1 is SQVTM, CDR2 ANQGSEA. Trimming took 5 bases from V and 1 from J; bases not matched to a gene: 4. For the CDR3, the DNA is TGCAGCGTTCTGTCAGGGGGGAACACTGAAGCTTTCTTT. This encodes CSVLSGGNTEAFF.

The CDR3 spells CASSFTSGPKETQYF. As DNA, the CDR3 is TGTGCCAGCAGTTTCACTAGCGGGCCCAAAGAGACCCAGTACTTC. The V call is TRBV27, the J call TRBJ2-5; 9 bases agree with TRBD2. The CDR3 extends over 15 amino acids. The junction had 5 bases not matched to a gene; V was cut back by 3 bases and J by 3 bases. Per the germline V gene, CDR1 is MNHEY and CDR2 is SMNVEV (reference sequence).

The CDR3 region has the DNA TGTGCCAGCAGTTCCTCCGGGACAGTCACTGAAGCTTTCTTT. Its protein product is CASSSSGTVTEAFF. V is TRBV27 and J is TRBJ1-1; TRBD1 matches 7 bases. The germline CDR1 and CDR2 sequences are MNHEY and SMNVEV (reference sequence). The CDR3 spans 14 residues. Trimming at V came to 4 bases and at J to 4 bases, leaving 6 bases not matched to a gene.

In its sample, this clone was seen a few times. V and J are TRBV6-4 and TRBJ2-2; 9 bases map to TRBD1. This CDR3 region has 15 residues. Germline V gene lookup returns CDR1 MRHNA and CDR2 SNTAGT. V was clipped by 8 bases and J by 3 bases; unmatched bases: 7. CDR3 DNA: TGTGCCAGCGGACAACAGGGGGCAGACACCGGGGAGCTGTTTTTT. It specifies CASGQQGADTGELFF.

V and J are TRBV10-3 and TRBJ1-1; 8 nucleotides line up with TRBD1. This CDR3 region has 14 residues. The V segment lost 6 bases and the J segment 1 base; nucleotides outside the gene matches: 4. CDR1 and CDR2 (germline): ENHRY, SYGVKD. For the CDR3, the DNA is TGTGCCATCAGCTCTGGACAGGGGAACACTGAAGCTTTCTTT. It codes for CAISSGQGNTEAFF.

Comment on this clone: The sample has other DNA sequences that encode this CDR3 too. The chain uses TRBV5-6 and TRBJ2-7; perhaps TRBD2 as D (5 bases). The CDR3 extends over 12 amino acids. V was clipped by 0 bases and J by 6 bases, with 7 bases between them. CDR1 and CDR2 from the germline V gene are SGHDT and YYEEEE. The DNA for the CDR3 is TGTGCCAGCAGCTTGGGGAGGCGCGAGCAGTACTTC. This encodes CASSLGRREQYF.

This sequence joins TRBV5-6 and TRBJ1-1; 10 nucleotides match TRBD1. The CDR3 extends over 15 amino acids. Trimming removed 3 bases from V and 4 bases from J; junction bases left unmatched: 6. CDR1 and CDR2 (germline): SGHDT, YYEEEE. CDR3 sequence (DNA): TGTGCCAGCAGCTGGAAGACAGGGGGCGGCACTGAAGCTTTCTTT. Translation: CASSWKTGGGTEAFF.

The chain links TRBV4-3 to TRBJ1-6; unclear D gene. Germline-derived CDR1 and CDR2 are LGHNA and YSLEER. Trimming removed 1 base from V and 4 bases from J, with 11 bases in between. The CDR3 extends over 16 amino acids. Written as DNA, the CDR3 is TGCGCCAGCAGCCAAGCCAGCGGGGAATATAATTCACCCCTCCACTTT. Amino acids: CASSQASGEYNSPLHF.

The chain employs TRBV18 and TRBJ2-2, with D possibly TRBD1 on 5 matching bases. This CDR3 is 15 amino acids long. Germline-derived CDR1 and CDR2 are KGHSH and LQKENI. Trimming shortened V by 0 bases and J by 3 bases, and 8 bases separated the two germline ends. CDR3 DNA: TGTGCCAGCTCACCACCTCAGGGTTACACCGGGGAGCTGTTTTTT. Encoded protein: CASSPPQGYTGELFF.